This T cell receptor (beta chain) is drawn from a study of cytomegalovirus exposure and HLA in healthy donors. As concerns this clone: This sample includes further DNA sequences coding for the same CDR3.

CDR1 is LNHDA, CDR2 SQIVND, per germline (reference sequence). This CDR3 has 14 amino acids. With 1 base removed from V and 5 bases from J, the gap between germline ends came to 9 bases. Clones were sequenced by immunoSEQ multiplex PCR, and TCRdb holds only the in-frame ones, with some missing. The sample consists of a few hundred thousand clones, about nine tenths of them appearing once. J is TRBJ2-1 and V is TRBV19; a possible D gene is TRBD1 (6 bases). This clonotype was obtained from a woman aged 18-35 years in good health and CMV-seronegative. Sequencing was carried out using PBMCs. As DNA, the CDR3 is TGTGCCAGTAGTATAGGTCAGGGGAACAATGAGCAGTTCTTC. Amino acid sequence: CASSIGQGNNEQFF.